This record looks at one T cell receptor (beta chain) sequence and its context. This record belongs to a study of T cells of healthy individuals. TCRdb recomputed calls from the 5' RACE reads with MiXCR, one row per CDR3 protein. Of roughly 87,000 distinct CDR3 sequences listed, around 17% are singletons. The trim removed 4 bases at V and 4 bases at J, leaving 5 bases unmatched. Germline CDR1 MGHRA, CDR2 YSYEKL. The CDR3 has 16 amino acids. V usage is TRBV4-1 and J usage is TRBJ2-3, with 13 positions matching TRBD2. The source is a human donor in good health. The CDR3 here is CASSPELAGGPDTQYF. The DNA of the CDR3 is TGCGCCAGCAGCCCTGAACTAGCGGGGGGGCCAGATACGCAGTATTTT.